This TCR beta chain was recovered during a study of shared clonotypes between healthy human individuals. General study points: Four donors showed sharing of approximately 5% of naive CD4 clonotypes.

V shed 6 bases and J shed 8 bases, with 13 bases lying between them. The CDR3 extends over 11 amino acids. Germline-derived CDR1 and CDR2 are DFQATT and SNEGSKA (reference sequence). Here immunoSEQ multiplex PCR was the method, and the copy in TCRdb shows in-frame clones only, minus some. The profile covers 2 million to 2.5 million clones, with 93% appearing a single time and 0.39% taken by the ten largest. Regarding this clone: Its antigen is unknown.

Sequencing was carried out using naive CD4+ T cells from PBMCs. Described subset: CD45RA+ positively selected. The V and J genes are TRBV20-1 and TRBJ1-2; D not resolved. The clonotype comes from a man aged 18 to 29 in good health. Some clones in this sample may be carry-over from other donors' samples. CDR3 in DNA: TGCAGTGCGTGGAATAACGGGGGCTACACCTTC. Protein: CSAWNNGGYTF.